The 15 T cell receptor beta chains below come from one sample, sequenced in a study of ipilimumab plus nivolumab after autologous stem cell transplantation (dated by TCRdb to the early 2020s). Preparation of the library involved the immunoSEQ multiplex PCR assay. The clones in this table, taken by TCRdb from immuneACCESS, are in-frame only. Not every clone is retained; where verified, under half of the shortfall comes from an unresolved V gene, and the cause of the rest is unknown. The sample data list about 15,000 clones, and approximately 75% of these were observed just once. The ten largest clones represent 10% of the sample. The sequencing here drew on PBMCs, taken in a trial of ipilimumab plus nivolumab as post-transplant consolidation. These receptors all come from a male donor with primary mediastinal lymphoma.

The chain carries TRBV11-2 and TRBJ1-2, with a possible D match to TRBD1 (6 bases). Germline-derived CDR1 and CDR2 are SGHAT and FQNNGV. Between the trimmed V and J ends, which lost 0 bases and 4 bases, there was a span of 15 bases. The CDR3 consists of 16 residues. CDR3 in amino acids: CASSLEAGARIYGYTF. CDR3 DNA: TGTGCCAGCAGCTTAGAGGCAGGGGCTAGGATCTATGGCTACACCTTC. Combining the CDR3 with reference TRBV11-2 and TRBJ1-2 gives the whole variable domain EAGVAQSPRYKIIEKRQSVAFWCNPISGHATLYWYQQILGQGPKLLIQFQNNGVVDDSQLPKDRFSAERLKGVDSTLKIQPAKLEDSAVYLCASSLEAGARIYGYTFGSGTRLTVV.

The chain recombines TRBV5-8 with TRBJ1-5; unclear D gene. The germline V and J ends were trimmed by 0 bases and 2 bases, with 9 bases remaining between them. From germline, CDR1 is SGHTS and CDR2 YDEGEE. The CDR3 runs to 15 residues. DNA of the CDR3: TGTGCCAGCAGCTTGGGTGCGAATGGCAATCAGCCCCAGCATTTT. Protein sequence: CASSLGANGNQPQHF.

The chain joins TRBV28 to TRBJ2-1; unclear D gene. The CDR3 is 11 residues long. The V gene lost 6 bases and the J gene lost 4 bases, with 4 bases spanning the gap. Per the germline V gene, CDR1 is MDHEN and CDR2 is SYDVKM. CDR3 nucleotides: TGTGCCAGCAGGATATACAATGAGCAGTTCTTC. Translated, it gives CASRIYNEQFF.

V usage is TRBV7-6 and J usage is TRBJ2-7; 7 bases agree with TRBD1. Germline V gene lookup returns CDR1 SGHVS and CDR2 FNYEAQ. The CDR3 runs 15 residues. With V trimmed by 4 bases and J by 3 bases, 9 bases remained unmatched. The CDR3 bases are TGTGCCAGCAGCTCGGACGGACAGGAGGTCTACGAGCAGTACTTC. The encoded protein is CASSSDGQEVYEQYF.

CDR3 loop: CASSPLGRPSSPLHF. The CDR3 nucleotides are TGCGCCAGCAGCCCATTGGGACGGCCCTCCTCACCCCTCCACTTT. V is TRBV5-1 and J is TRBJ1-6; D possibly corresponds to TRBD1 (5 bases). The CDR3 spans 15 residues. Between the trimmed V and J ends, which lost 4 bases and 10 bases, there was a span of 18 bases. CDR1 and CDR2 (germline): SGHRS, YFSETQ.

The rearrangement joins TRBV10-3 to TRBJ2-6; TRBD2 is a possible D gene (5 bases). CDR1 ENHRY and CDR2 SYGVKD come from the germline V gene. The CDR3 is 15 residues long. Trimming stripped 2 bases from V and 3 bases from J, with 8 bases between. CDR3 in amino acids: CAISETGIGANVLTF. Written as DNA, the CDR3 is TGTGCCATCAGTGAGACGGGGATTGGGGCCAACGTCCTGACTTTC.

The gene calls are TRBV5-4 and TRBJ1-5; 8 nucleotides agree with TRBD1. The CDR3 runs to 15 residues. Germline V lookup: CDR1 SGHNT, CDR2 YYREEE (reference sequence). V dropped 4 bases and J dropped 5; count of bases not matched to a gene: 8. CDR3 protein: CASSRTGFGDQPQHF. The CDR3 nucleotides read TGTGCCAGCAGCCGGACAGGGTTTGGAGATCAGCCCCAGCATTTT. Full variable domain (rest looked up from reference TRBV5-4 and TRBJ1-5): ETGVTQSPTHLIKTRGQQVTLRCSSQSGHNTVSWYQQALGQGPQFIFQYYREEENGRGNFPPRFSGLQFPNYSSELNVNALELDDSALYLCASSRTGFGDQPQHFGDGTRLSIL.

The chain is built from TRBV4-2 and TRBJ1-4, with D unclear. The CDR3 is 15 residues long. The germline V and J ends were trimmed by 4 bases and 3 bases, with 12 bases remaining between them. In germline, CDR1 is LGHNA, CDR2 YNFKEQ. The CDR3 DNA is TGTGCCAGCAGCCCAACCCCGGGGTCTAATGAAAAACTGTTTTTT. This encodes CASSPTPGSNEKLFF.

V and J are TRBV28 and TRBJ2-4; 8 bases match TRBD2. The V and J ends lost 5 bases and 8 bases, in that order; junction bases with no gene match: 8. Germline CDR1 and CDR2: MDHEN and SYDVKM. The CDR3 has 14 residues. The CDR3 is CASSPGGATDIQYF. DNA of the CDR3: TGTGCCAGCAGTCCGGGGGGGGCCACGGACATTCAGTACTTC.

The J gene is TRBJ1-1, the V gene TRBV5-4, with TRBD1 as a possible D gene (6 bases). Germline V gene sequence: CDR1 SGHNT, CDR2 YYREEE (reference sequence). Between the trimmed V and J ends, which lost 4 bases and 0 bases, there was a span of 16 bases. The length of the CDR3 is 16 residues. CDR3 in DNA: TGTGCCAGCAGCCGCGGATTGGGGACAATGAACACTGAAGCTTTCTTT. Its translation is CASSRGLGTMNTEAFF.

This clone has a handful of counts. V and J are TRBV30 and TRBJ2-1, with 8 bases that match TRBD2. Trimming cost V 0 bases and J 7 bases; bases outside gene matches: 5. The CDR3 loop spans 14 amino acids. Germline CDR1 reads GTSNPN; CDR2 reads SVGIG (reference sequence). The CDR3 loop is CAWSVRAGDNEQFF. CDR3 DNA sequence: TGTGCCTGGAGTGTACGAGCGGGAGATAATGAGCAGTTCTTC.

V usage is TRBV7-8 and J usage is TRBJ1-1; D possibly corresponds to TRBD1 (5 bases). Trimming removed 2 bases from V and 10 bases from J, with 17 bases in between. Germline V gives CDR1 SGHVS, CDR2 FQNEAQ. CDR3 length: 14 amino acids. In DNA form, the CDR3 reads TGTGCCAGCAGCTTAAGGTCAGCCGCCCAGGGAGCTTTCTTT. Its protein product is CASSLRSAAQGAFF.

The chain has TRBV5-1 and TRBJ1-1; D unclear. This CDR3 has 14 residues. V dropped 6 bases and J dropped 1 base, with 13 bases sitting between them. Germline V CDR1 and CDR2: SGHRS, YFSETQ. The CDR3 DNA is TGCGCCAGCACCTCGGGATCCGAGAACACTGAAGCTTTCTTT. It yields the protein CASTSGSENTEAFF.

This chain links TRBV10-1 with TRBJ2-5; D uncertain. The CDR3 length is 14 residues. Trimming took off 7 bases at V and 2 bases at J, with 14 bases between the two ends. Germline V lookup: CDR1 WNHNN, CDR2 SYGVQD (reference sequence). CDR3 amino acids: CASTGRMVQETQYF. DNA of the CDR3: TGCGCCAGCACCGGACGGATGGTACAAGAGACCCAGTACTTC.

J is TRBJ2-4 and V is TRBV19; TRBD2 might be the D (6 bases). The CDR3 is 15 residues long. Trimming stripped 3 bases from V and 7 bases from J, with 16 bases between. Germline V gives CDR1 LNHDA, CDR2 SQIVND (reference sequence). The CDR3 DNA sequence: TGTGCCAGTAGTATTGGGGGGACGATCAGGAACATTCAGTACTTC. Translated, it gives CASSIGGTIRNIQYF.